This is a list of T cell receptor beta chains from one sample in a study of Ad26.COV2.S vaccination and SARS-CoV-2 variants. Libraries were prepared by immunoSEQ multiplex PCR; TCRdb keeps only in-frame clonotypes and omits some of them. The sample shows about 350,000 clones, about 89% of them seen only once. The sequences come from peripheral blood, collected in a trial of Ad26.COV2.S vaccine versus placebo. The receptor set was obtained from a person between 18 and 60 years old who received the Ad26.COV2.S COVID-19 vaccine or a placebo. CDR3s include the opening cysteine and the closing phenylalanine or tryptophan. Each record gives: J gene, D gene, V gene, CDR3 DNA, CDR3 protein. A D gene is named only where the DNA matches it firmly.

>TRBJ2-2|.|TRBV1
TGCACCAGCAGCCAAGATCACCCTAGACTCGCCGGGGAGCTGTTTTTT
CTSSQDHPRLAGELFF
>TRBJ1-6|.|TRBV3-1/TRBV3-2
TGTGCCAGCAGCCATACCTCCAATTCACCCCTCCACTTT
CASSHTSNSPLHF
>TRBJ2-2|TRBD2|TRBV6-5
TGTGCCAGCACCCGAGCGGGAGGGATCACCGGGGAGCTGTTTTTT
CASTRAGGITGELFF
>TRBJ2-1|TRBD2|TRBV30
TGTGCCTGGAATCTTAGGGAGGGGCAGTTCTTC
CAWNLREGQFF
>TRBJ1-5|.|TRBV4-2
TGTGCCAGCAGCCAAGGGGATCAGCCCCAGCATTTT
CASSQGDQPQHF
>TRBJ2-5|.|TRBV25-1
TGTGCCAGCAGTGAATCGCGGACCCAGTACTTC
CASSESRTQYF
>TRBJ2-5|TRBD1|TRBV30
TGTGCCTGGAGTGTATGGACAGGGATAGGAGAGACCCAGTACTTC
CAWSVWTGIGETQYF
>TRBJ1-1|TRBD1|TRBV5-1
TGCGCCAGCAGCTTGCAGGGGGACACTGAAGCTTTCTTT
CASSLQGDTEAFF
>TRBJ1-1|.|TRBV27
TGTGCCAGCAGCCGGGTAATCGGCACTGAAGCTTTCTTT
CASSRVIGTEAFF
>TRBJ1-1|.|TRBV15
TGTGCCACCAGCAGAGAGTTGCAGAGTGAAGCTTTCTTT
CATSRELQSEAFF